Listed here is a single TCR beta chain. The data belong to a study of blood T cell repertoires in COVID-19. Across the whole study: COVID-19 samples, acute and convalescent, were from the United States, Italy and Spain.

The assay was immunoSEQ multiplex PCR, and TCRdb's table has in-frame clones only and misses some. The sample has 70,000 or so clones, 86% seen once. Germline values: CDR1 SGHAT, CDR2 FQNNGV. The CDR3 contains 15 residues. Trimming cost V 3 bases and J 5 bases; bases outside gene matches: 7. The receptor was derived from a man between 65 and 85 years old with active COVID-19. The rearrangement uses TRBV11-2 and TRBJ2-7, with TRBD2 matching 10 bases. The sequenced sample was peripheral blood. CDR3 bases: TGTGCCAGCAGCTTTCGACTAGCGGGTGAGCACGAGCAGTACTTC. Translated, it gives CASSFRLAGEHEQYF.